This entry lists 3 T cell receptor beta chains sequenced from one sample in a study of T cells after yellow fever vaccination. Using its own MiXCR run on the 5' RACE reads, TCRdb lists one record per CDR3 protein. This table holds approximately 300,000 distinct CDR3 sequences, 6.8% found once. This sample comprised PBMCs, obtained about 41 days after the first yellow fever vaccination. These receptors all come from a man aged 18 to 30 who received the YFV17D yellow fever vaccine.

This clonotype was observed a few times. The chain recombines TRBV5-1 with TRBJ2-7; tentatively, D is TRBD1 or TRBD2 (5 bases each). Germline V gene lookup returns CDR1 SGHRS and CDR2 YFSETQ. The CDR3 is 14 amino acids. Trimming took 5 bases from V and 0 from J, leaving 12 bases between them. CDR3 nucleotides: TGCGCCAGCAGACCCGAGGGGAGCTCCTACGAGCAGTACTTC. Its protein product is CASRPEGSSYEQYF. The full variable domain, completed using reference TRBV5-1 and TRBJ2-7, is KAGVTQTPRYLIKTRGQQVTLSCSPISGHRSVSWYQQTPGQGLQFLFEYFSETQRNKGNFPGRFSGRQFSNSRSEMNVSTLELGDSALYLCASRPEGSSYEQYFGPGTRLTVT.

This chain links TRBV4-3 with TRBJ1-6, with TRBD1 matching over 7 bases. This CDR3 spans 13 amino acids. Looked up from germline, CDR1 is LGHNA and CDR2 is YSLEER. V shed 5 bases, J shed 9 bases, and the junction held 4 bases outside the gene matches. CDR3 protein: CASSLTGLSPLHF. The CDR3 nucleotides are TGCGCCAGCAGCTTGACAGGGCTTTCACCCCTCCACTTT.

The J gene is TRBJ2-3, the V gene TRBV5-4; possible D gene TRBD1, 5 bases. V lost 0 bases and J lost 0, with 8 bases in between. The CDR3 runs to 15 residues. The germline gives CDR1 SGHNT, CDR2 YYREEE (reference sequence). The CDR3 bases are TGTGCCAGCAGCTTGGGGACACGTAGCACAGATACGCAGTATTTT. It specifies CASSLGTRSTDTQYF.